The next 8 T cell receptor beta chains were all read from a single sample in a study of beta chain features in type 1 diabetes. Expressed TCRB transcripts were sequenced, since all the RNA that had been isolated was reverse transcribed. Profiled with immunoSEQ multiplex PCR; TCRdb holds only in-frame clones, not every one. The table lists fewer than 900,000 clones, about a sixth of them singletons. Specimen: naive CD4+ T cells from blood. The source of these receptors is a woman under 30 in good health.

The chain couples TRBV28 to TRBJ2-2, with D unresolved. Between the trimmed V and J ends, which lost 7 bases and 0 bases, there was a span of 9 bases. This CDR3 spans 14 amino acids. Germline CDR1 and CDR2: MDHEN and SYDVKM. CDR3 amino acids: CASIHPANTGELFF. DNA of the CDR3: TGTGCCAGCATACACCCTGCGAACACCGGGGAGCTGTTTTTT.

The V and J genes are TRBV7-2 and TRBJ2-5; possibly TRBD2 for D (5 bases). In germline, CDR1 is SGHTA, CDR2 FQGNSA. The ends were cut back, 4 bases at V and 5 bases at J, with 11 bases in the middle. The CDR3 loop spans 13 amino acids. The CDR3 sequence: CASSSRTWETQYF. The CDR3 region has the DNA TGTGCCAGCAGCTCGCGGACTTGGGAGACCCAGTACTTC.

In its sample, this clone was seen many times. The rearrangement uses TRBV21-1 and TRBJ2-2; TRBD1, as called in the table, went unchecked against the DNA. TRBV21-1 is annotated as a pseudogene. The CDR3 is made up of 14 amino acids. CDR3 region: CASSKGPQIGELFF. CDR3 nucleotides: TGTGCCAGCAGCAAAGGGCCCCAGATCGGGGAGCTGTTTTTT.

This clone occurred a few times. The chain combines TRBV29-1 with TRBJ2-5, with 8 bases lining up with TRBD2. Germline loops: CDR1 SQVTM, CDR2 ANQGSEA. This CDR3 is built from 15 residues. Germline trimming cut 3 bases from V and 7 bases from J; bases unmatched to any gene: 13. In DNA form, the CDR3 reads TGCAGCGTTGACCGGGTCGGGAGGGGGTATGGGACCCAGTACTTC. Residues: CSVDRVGRGYGTQYF.

This clone occurred a few times. This rearrangement joins TRBV11-2 to TRBJ2-5; D gene uncertain. Germline V gene sequence: CDR1 SGHAT, CDR2 FQNNGV. The germline V and J ends were trimmed by 5 bases and 2 bases, with 9 bases remaining between them. This CDR3 has 13 residues. CDR3 residues: CASSELVQETQYF. The CDR3 DNA reads as TGTGCCAGCAGCGAACTGGTGCAAGAGACCCAGTACTTC.

This clone was seen more than once but under ten times. This chain links TRBV19 with TRBJ1-5; tentative D call: TRBD1 (6 bases). The CDR3 runs to 15 residues. V gave up 3 bases and J gave up 2 bases, with 11 bases separating them. Germline V CDR1 and CDR2: LNHDA, SQIVND (reference sequence). CDR3 sequence (DNA): TGTGCCAGTAGTATGGGGGGCGCGGGCAATCAGCCCCAGCATTTT. This translates into CASSMGGAGNQPQHF.

The chain combines TRBV29-1 with TRBJ2-1; unclear D gene. Per germline, CDR1 SQVTM and CDR2 ANQGSEA. There are 14 residues in the CDR3. V lost 7 bases, J lost 4 bases, and 17 bases lay in between. The chain's CDR3 is CSGGRQVGYNEQFF. In DNA, the CDR3 is TGCAGCGGCGGACGGCAGGTGGGATACAATGAGCAGTTCTTC.

The chain carries TRBV10-3 and TRBJ1-1, with D uncertain. The CDR3 runs 15 residues. The V gene lost 2 bases and the J gene lost 1 base, with 11 bases spanning the gap. Germline-derived CDR1 and CDR2 are ENHRY and SYGVKD. The CDR3 spells CAISEAGGWNTEAFF. For the CDR3, the DNA is TGTGCCATCAGTGAGGCGGGAGGATGGAACACTGAAGCTTTCTTT.